One and the same sample provided the 9 T cell receptor beta chains below, sequenced in a study of T-cell reconstitution after alpha-beta-depleted transplantation in children. The authors prepared the TCRbeta library with unique molecular identifiers. TCRdb re-called the PCR reads with MiXCR, one entry per CDR3 protein. The sample shows over 450,000 distinct CDR3 sequences, over 9.5% of them seen only once. The material sequenced was PBMCs, taken before TCRalphabeta/CD19-depleted stem cell transplant. The receptors originated from a child aged 2-15 years with inherited bone marrow failure, due to receive a stem cell transplant.

This clonotype was counted at least ten times. This rearrangement joins TRBV7-9 to TRBJ2-1, with 8 bases fitting TRBD1. V gave up 5 bases and J gave up 1 base; unmatched junction bases: 7. CDR3 length equals 16 residues. In germline, CDR1 is SEHNR, CDR2 FQNEAQ (reference sequence). Here the CDR3 DNA reads TGTGCCAGCAGCCCACGGACAGGGAGGTCCTACAATGAGCAGTTCTTC. This codes for CASSPRTGRSYNEQFF. Variable domain in full (rest from reference TRBV7-9 and TRBJ2-1): DTGVSQNPRHKITKRGQNVTFRCDPISEHNRLYWYRQTLGQGPEFLTYFQNEAQLEKSRLLSDRFSAERPKGSFSTLEIQRTEQGDSAMYLCASSPRTGRSYNEQFFGPGTRLTVL.

This clonotype was observed at least ten times. CDR3 sequence reads: CASSSLTLAGALNEQFF. DNA of the CDR3: TGTGCCAGCAGTTCCCTCACCCTAGCGGGAGCTCTCAATGAGCAGTTCTTC. V gene TRBV6-2 or TRBV6-3 combines with J gene TRBJ2-1; 10 bases agree with TRBD2. There are 17 residues in the CDR3. Germline V gene sequence: CDR1 MNHEY, CDR2 SVGEGT. The J segment lost 6 bases and the V segment lost 4 bases, leaving 12 bases of the junction unmatched.

At least ten counts were recorded for this clonotype. V and J are TRBV6-5 and TRBJ2-3; D is undetermined. The CDR3 sequence is 14 residues long. Germline V CDR1 and CDR2: MNHEY, SVGAGI. V lost 2 bases, J lost 2 bases, and 8 bases lay in between. Written as DNA, the CDR3 is TGTGCCAGCAGTTACGGCGGCCCCACAGATACGCAGTATTTT. Amino acid sequence: CASSYGGPTDTQYF.

This sequence joins TRBV7-2 and TRBJ1-5, with 9 bases fitting TRBD1. V was clipped by 6 bases and J by 4 bases; unmatched bases: 7. The germline CDR1 and CDR2 sequences are SGHTA and FQGNSA. The CDR3 is 15 amino acids. The CDR3 here is CASRWDRAPNQPQHF. In DNA, the CDR3 is TGTGCCAGCAGGTGGGACAGGGCCCCTAATCAGCCCCAGCATTTT.

The chain combines TRBV19 with TRBJ1-5; D is possibly TRBD1 (6 bases). The CDR3 has 15 residues. V was shortened by 5 bases and J by 4 bases, with 15 bases between the two germline ends. In germline, CDR1 is LNHDA, CDR2 SQIVND (reference sequence). The CDR3 nucleotides read TGTGCCAGTAGTTCTCACACAGGGTATAATCAGCCCCAGCATTTT. As protein: CASSSHTGYNQPQHF.

This clonotype occurred many times. This chain joins TRBV10-1 and TRBJ2-3; the D gene is possibly TRBD1 (6 bases). Trimming left V 5 bases short and J 4 bases short, with 10 bases between. From germline, CDR1 is WNHNN and CDR2 SYGVQD (reference sequence). The CDR3 loop spans 13 amino acids. This CDR3 is CASSRGHSDTQYF. DNA for the CDR3: TGCGCCAGCAGTCGGGGACACTCAGATACGCAGTATTTT.

This clonotype has at least ten counts. The chain joins TRBV29-1 to TRBJ2-1; D possibly matches TRBD1 or TRBD2 (5 bases each). The V end was cut by 7 bases, the J end by 4 bases, with 8 bases between. The CDR3 totals 11 residues. In germline, CDR1 is SQVTM, CDR2 ANQGSEA. Here the CDR3 reads CSEGTYNEQFF. As DNA, the CDR3 is TGCAGCGAGGGGACGTACAATGAGCAGTTCTTC.

The chain recombines TRBV29-1 with TRBJ2-1, with D possibly being TRBD2 (7 bases). Trimming removed 6 bases at V and 7 bases at J, with 19 bases between. The CDR3 covers 14 residues. Germline V CDR1 and CDR2: SQVTM, ANQGSEA. The CDR3 DNA is TGCAGCGTGGGGGGGCGAGTTCCTTCGAATGAGCAGTTCTTC. Protein: CSVGGRVPSNEQFF.

This clonotype occurred a few times. This chain links TRBV19 with TRBJ2-2; either TRBD1 or TRBD2 may fit D (5 bases each). The CDR3 loop spans 18 amino acids. The germline V gene encodes CDR1 LNHDA and CDR2 SQIVND (reference sequence). Trimming cost V 0 bases and J 3 bases, with 17 bases left between them. The CDR3 nucleotides read TGTGCCAGTAGTATAGACCCTCGAGAGGGGTTGGACACCGGGGAGCTGTTTTTT. Translating gives CASSIDPREGLDTGELFF.